This T cell receptor beta chain was recovered during a study of T cells in Graves' hyperthyroidism and ophthalmopathy. This clonotype is a singleton in its sample. Its antigen remains unknown. General observations from the study: A 13 V-J model separated ophthalmopathy from stable hyperthyroidism. It was a median about seven months before onset that the model predicted ophthalmopathy.

The investigators amplified TCR beta CDR3 regions from RNA transcripts. An initial round of RT-PCR targeting the TCR CDR3 relied on the HTBI primer set. MiXCR, applied by TCRdb to the multiplex PCR reads, yields one record per CDR3 protein. The repertoire holds hundreds of thousands of distinct CDR3 sequences, just under 20% seen once, with about 45% in the top ten. Germline V gives CDR1 PRHDT, CDR2 FYEKMQ (reference sequence). This CDR3 contains 17 residues. Trimming removed 1 base from V and 4 bases from J, with 18 bases in between. With duration under 3 months, ophthalmopathy was active: Clinical Activity Score at least 3, NOSPECS at least 4. The PBMCs studied were ones that came from roughly 9.4 ml fresh peripheral blood.

The chain employs TRBV13 and TRBJ2-3; D gene uncertain. Sequencing was performed on blood. The sequence came from a man in his forties or fifties with Graves' ophthalmopathy. CDR3 sequence (DNA): TGTGCCAGCAGCTTAGTGGAGTCCGGGCCCCGGCCAGATACGCAGTATTTT. Translating it yields CASSLVESGPRPDTQYF.